One and the same sample provided the 24 T cell receptor beta chains below, sequenced in a study of a mutant IDH1 vaccine in newly diagnosed glioma. Produced via immunoSEQ multiplex PCR; TCRdb's table is partial and in-frame only. The sample records roughly 50,000 clones, approximately 81% being singletons. Antigens for these TCRs are unknown. Time point denoted: week 35, safety follow-up. Every single dose of the vaccine, 300 ug of mutant IDH1 20-mer peptide, came with topical imiquimod. The material sequenced was PBMCs, taken from a glioma patient whose treatment included an IDH1 peptide vaccine. Receptor source: a woman aged 18 to 35 with glioma.

The rearrangement uses TRBV9 and TRBJ2-2; no clear D gene. Trimming stripped 0 bases from V and 7 bases from J, with 19 bases between. Germline V CDR1 and CDR2: SGDLS, YYNGEE. The CDR3 runs 17 residues. The CDR3 DNA reads as TGTGCCAGCAGCGTAGATCTGGTTGGGTCAGTACGCGGGGAGCTGTTTTTT. Translated, it gives CASSVDLVGSVRGELFF.

This chain links TRBV9 with TRBJ2-7; 14 bases map to TRBD2. Germline V gives CDR1 SGDLS, CDR2 YYNGEE. V lost 3 bases and J lost 3; bases outside the gene matches: 8. This CDR3 region has 17 residues. The CDR3 reads CASSAQRGTSGSYEQYF. DNA for the CDR3: TGTGCCAGCAGCGCCCAGAGGGGGACTAGCGGGAGCTACGAGCAGTACTTC.

The J gene is TRBJ1-5, the V gene TRBV11-2; D is possibly TRBD1 (6 bases). Trimming removed 0 bases at V and 3 bases at J, with 12 bases between. Germline V lookup: CDR1 SGHAT, CDR2 FQNNGV. This CDR3 contains 16 residues. The CDR3 loop reads CASSLDLWGPNQPQHF. The CDR3 bases are TGTGCCAGCAGCTTAGATTTGTGGGGGCCCAATCAGCCCCAGCATTTT.

V is TRBV7-2 and J is TRBJ1-2, with D possibly TRBD1 on 6 matching bases. The CDR3 covers 15 residues. CDR1 is SGHTA and CDR2 is FQGNSA in the germline V gene. Between the trimmed V and J ends, which lost 3 bases and 3 bases, there was a span of 14 bases. CDR3 nucleotide sequence: TGTGCCAGCAGCTTTGCACAGGGAGGCTACTATGGCTACACCTTC. This sequence encodes CASSFAQGGYYGYTF.

CDR3 amino acids: CSVGQGTGPYEQYF. CDR3 sequence (DNA): TGCAGCGTCGGGCAGGGGACAGGACCCTACGAGCAGTACTTC. The chain employs TRBV29-1 and TRBJ2-7; TRBD1 matches at 8 bases. Germline CDR1 is SQVTM and CDR2 is ANQGSEA. Trimming cost V 6 bases and J 2 bases; bases outside gene matches: 9. The CDR3 totals 14 residues.

CDR3: CSVGSAGGSYNEQFF. For the CDR3, the DNA is TGCAGCGTTGGATCGGCGGGAGGGTCCTACAATGAGCAGTTCTTC. This chain uses TRBV29-1 with TRBJ2-1; 9 bases match TRBD2. The CDR3 runs 15 residues. Trimming cost V 4 bases and J 1 base; bases outside gene matches: 5. CDR1 and CDR2 (germline): SQVTM, ANQGSEA.

The CDR3 DNA reads as TGTGCCAGCAGCACCGGACAGGGCTTCGCTGAGCAGTTCTTC. Amino acid sequence: CASSTGQGFAEQFF. This chain connects TRBV7-2 to TRBJ2-1, with 8 bases lining up with TRBD1. The CDR3 is 14 residues long. Unmatched junction bases numbered 9, after V lost 5 bases and J lost 9 bases. The germline V gene encodes CDR1 SGHTA and CDR2 FQGNSA.

The V call is TRBV10-2, the J call TRBJ1-6; D possibly corresponds to TRBD1 (6 bases). This CDR3 is 13 amino acids long. Trimming pared 7 bases from V and 10 bases from J, leaving 14 bases between. Looked up from germline, CDR1 is WSHSY and CDR2 is SAAADI. Here the CDR3 DNA reads TGCGCCAGCAAGGACAGAGGGTTATCACCCCTCCACTTT. Its protein product is CASKDRGLSPLHF.

V and J are TRBV7-3 and TRBJ1-1, with 7 nucleotides matching TRBD1. Trimming at V came to 4 bases and at J to 2 bases, leaving 13 bases not matched to a gene. The CDR3 loop spans 17 amino acids. Germline lookup yields CDR1 SGHTA and CDR2 FQGTGA. CDR3 nucleotides: TGTGCCAGCAGCTCCCACCCGACAGGGACGGGAAACACTGAAGCTTTCTTT. Its protein product is CASSSHPTGTGNTEAFF.

The rearrangement uses TRBV2 and TRBJ2-5, with D tentatively TRBD1 (5 bases). In germline, CDR1 is SNHLY, CDR2 FYNNEI. The V and J ends lost 3 bases and 7 bases respectively, with 9 bases between them. The CDR3 has 12 residues. The CDR3 reads CASSDHRWTQYF. The CDR3 DNA reads TGTGCCAGCAGTGATCACAGGTGGACCCAGTACTTC.

This chain links TRBV4-2 with TRBJ1-6; D gene unclear. Deletions cut 5 bases from V and 0 bases from J, with 17 bases between. Germline CDR1 reads LGHNA; CDR2 reads YNFKEQ. The CDR3 is made up of 18 amino acids. The CDR3 here is CASSISNRGSSYNSPLHF. In nucleotides, the CDR3 is TGTGCCAGCAGCATATCTAATCGAGGGAGCTCCTATAATTCACCCCTCCACTTT.

CDR3 protein: CASSLRSRGLGTEAFF. In nucleotides, the CDR3 is TGTGCCAGCAGCTTGCGATCTAGGGGTCTCGGCACTGAAGCTTTCTTT. This chain uses TRBV5-6 with TRBJ1-1, with D perhaps matching TRBD1 (5 bases). V lost 1 base and J 4 bases, leaving 17 bases between the germline ends. Germline-derived CDR1 and CDR2 are SGHDT and YYEEEE. CDR3 length equals 16 residues.

The chain uses TRBV4-1 and TRBJ1-2; perhaps TRBD1 as D (6 bases). Germline V lookup: CDR1 MGHRA, CDR2 YSYEKL. The ends were cut back, 2 bases at V and 1 base at J, with 20 bases in the middle. The CDR3 runs to 18 residues. The CDR3 DNA follows: TGCGCCAGCAGCCAACCCCGGGACACCAGTAGCATTAACTATGGCTACACCTTC. The encoded protein is CASSQPRDTSSINYGYTF.

There are a few counts of this clone. The gene calls are TRBV19 and TRBJ1-1; D not certain. V gave up 7 bases and J gave up 0 bases, with 9 bases separating them. The CDR3 covers 13 residues. Germline V gives CDR1 LNHDA, CDR2 SQIVND (reference sequence). The CDR3 region has the DNA TGTGCCAGTACGGCCAGTATGAACACTGAAGCTTTCTTT. Its protein is CASTASMNTEAFF. The whole variable domain, filled in from reference TRBV19 and TRBJ1-1, reads DGGITQSPKYLFRKEGQNVTLSCEQNLNHDAMYWYRQDPGQGLRLIYYSQIVNDFQKGDIAEGYSVSREKKESFPLTVTSAQKNPTAFYLCASTASMNTEAFFGQGTRLTVV.

The chain recombines TRBV30 with TRBJ2-1; 10 bases line up with TRBD2. CDR3 length: 16 amino acids. The germline V gene has CDR1 GTSNPN and CDR2 SVGIG (reference sequence). The ends lost 0 bases at V and 6 bases at J; junction bases unmatched: 8. CDR3 nucleotides: TGTGCCTGGAGTGTACGAAGCGGGAGGGTAGGCAATGAGCAGTTCTTC. Protein product: CAWSVRSGRVGNEQFF.

The chain combines TRBV6-1 with TRBJ2-7, with D tentatively TRBD1 or TRBD2 (5 bases each). From germline, CDR1 is MNHNS and CDR2 SASEGT. The CDR3 spans 12 residues. V was trimmed by 6 bases and J by 4 bases, leaving 10 bases between them. Written as DNA, the CDR3 is TGTGCCAGCAGAGGGGACGGGTACGAGCAGTACTTC. Its protein is CASRGDGYEQYF.

Only one count was recorded for this clone. The V gene is TRBV5-4, the J gene TRBJ2-3; D is undetermined. CDR1 is SGHNT and CDR2 is YYREEE in the germline V gene (reference sequence). This CDR3 is 12 amino acids long. Between the trimmed V and J ends, which lost 2 bases and 4 bases, there was a span of 5 bases. The CDR3 region has the DNA TGTGCCAGCAGCTTAATATCAGATACGCAGTATTTT. Encoded protein: CASSLISDTQYF.

This clone was seen just once. This chain links TRBV9 with TRBJ1-3; a weak D match, TRBD1 (6 bases). The germline V gene encodes CDR1 SGDLS and CDR2 YYNGEE. The CDR3 has 15 amino acids. The ends were cut back, 0 bases at V and 2 bases at J, with 9 bases in the middle. In DNA, the CDR3 is TGTGCCAGCAGCGTAGAGGGGGGCCCTGGAAACACCATATATTTT. This codes for CASSVEGGPGNTIYF.

The V call is TRBV25-1, the J call TRBJ2-7; the match to TRBD2 covers 10 bases. CDR1 and CDR2 from the germline V gene are MGHDK and SYGVNS. The CDR3 has 15 residues. J gave up 0 bases and V 5 bases, and 4 bases lay outside the gene matches. The CDR3 DNA sequence: TGTGCCAGCAGTCACCCTAGCGGGGGCTCCTACGAGCAGTACTTC. Translation: CASSHPSGGSYEQYF.

This chain joins TRBV7-2 and TRBJ2-1; D remains ambiguous. The CDR3 has 13 residues. V gave up 4 bases and J gave up 2 bases, with 6 bases separating them. CDR1 is SGHTA and CDR2 is FQGNSA in the germline V gene. CDR3 nucleotide sequence: TGTGCCAGCAGCTCGATTGCCTACAATGAGCAGTTCTTC. Its translation: CASSSIAYNEQFF. Variable domain in full (rest from reference TRBV7-2 and TRBJ2-1): GAGVSQSPSNKVTEKGKDVELRCDPISGHTALYWYRQSLGQGLEFLIYFQGNSAPDKSGLPSDRFSAERTGGSVSTLTIQRTQQEDSAVYLCASSSIAYNEQFFGPGTRLTVL.

The V and J genes are TRBV15 and TRBJ1-1; maybe TRBD1 (5 bases). The germline V gene has CDR1 LNHNV and CDR2 YYDKDF (reference sequence). The V and J ends lost 5 bases and 3 bases respectively, with 13 bases between them. This CDR3 is 14 amino acids long. CDR3 nucleotide sequence: TGTGCCACCAGCGGGCCGGACACCTACACTGAAGCTTTCTTT. This gives the protein CATSGPDTYTEAFF.

This clone was picked up a small number of times. The rearrangement joins TRBV19 to TRBJ1-5; 7 bases fit TRBD1. Looked up from germline, CDR1 is LNHDA and CDR2 is SQIVND (reference sequence). Trimming cost V 3 bases and J 2 bases; bases outside gene matches: 4. This CDR3 contains 15 residues. CDR3 sequence reads: CASSIRGMGNQPQHF. The DNA of the CDR3 is TGTGCCAGTAGTATCAGGGGGATGGGCAATCAGCCCCAGCATTTT.

The J gene is TRBJ1-2, the V gene TRBV6-1; possible D gene TRBD1, 5 bases. Germline assignment: CDR1 MNHNS and CDR2 SASEGT. Deletions cut 4 bases from V and 4 bases from J, with 16 bases between. This CDR3 is built from 15 residues. The CDR3 nucleotides read TGTGCCAGCAGTGCGCAGGGCGACAGTCTCTATGGCTACACCTTC. Protein sequence: CASSAQGDSLYGYTF.

V and J are TRBV11-3 and TRBJ2-7; maybe TRBD2 (5 bases). CDR1 is SGHNT and CDR2 is YENEEA in the germline V gene. The CDR3 consists of 12 residues. V gave up 5 bases and J gave up 5 bases, with 10 bases separating them. This chain's CDR3 is CASSGRSDEQYF. The CDR3 bases are TGTGCCAGCAGCGGGAGATCCGACGAGCAGTACTTC.